This record looks at one T cell receptor beta chain sequence and its context. This sample includes further DNA sequences coding for the same CDR3. The data are from a study of siplizumab effects on memory and regulatory T cells. V dropped 1 base and J dropped 5 bases, with 9 bases sitting between them. The germline CDR1 and CDR2 sequences are KGHSH and LQKENI. This CDR3 comprises 13 residues. Clones were read by immunoSEQ multiplex PCR, and TCRdb kept only the in-frame ones, dropping some. Of more than 85,000 clones in the sample, roughly 94% were seen once. The V and J genes are TRBV18 and TRBJ2-7; possible D gene TRBD2, 7 bases. The clonotype was recovered from a human donor in good health. Material: Tregs sorted from blood. CDR3 residues: CASSPRGGDEQYF. CDR3 DNA: TGTGCCAGCTCACCACGAGGGGGGGACGAGCAGTACTTC. Based on the CDR3 plus reference TRBV18 and TRBJ2-7, the full variable domain is NAGVMQNPRHLVRRRGQEARLRCSPMKGHSHVYWYRQLPEEGLKFMVYLQKENIIDESGMPKERFSAEFPKEGPSILRIQQVVRGDSAAYFCASSPRGGDEQYFGPGTRLTVT.